This section outlines one T cell receptor beta chain sequence together with its context. The target antigen is unknown. The CDR3 is 14 residues long. Germline V gene sequence: CDR1 LGHNA, CDR2 YSLEER. This record comes from a study of T cells expressing NK-cell markers. Reanalyzing the 5' RACE reads, TCRdb keeps one entry per CDR3 protein, without DNA. The sample holds about 260,000 distinct CDR3 sequences. General observations from the study: Six of the donors carried dominant NKG2C+ clonotypes that took up roughly 1.0-7.0% of their CD8+ T cells.

The TCR comes from a woman between 18 and 69 years old in good health. Sequencing was performed on blood T cells: a sorted CD56 or NKG2C T cell subset, CD4+ or CD8+ T cells, or bulk PBMC T cells (not recorded which). The rearrangement joins TRBV4-3 to TRBJ2-3; absent DNA, TCRdb's TRBD1 call cannot be checked. The CDR3 is CASSQRTGGDTQYF.